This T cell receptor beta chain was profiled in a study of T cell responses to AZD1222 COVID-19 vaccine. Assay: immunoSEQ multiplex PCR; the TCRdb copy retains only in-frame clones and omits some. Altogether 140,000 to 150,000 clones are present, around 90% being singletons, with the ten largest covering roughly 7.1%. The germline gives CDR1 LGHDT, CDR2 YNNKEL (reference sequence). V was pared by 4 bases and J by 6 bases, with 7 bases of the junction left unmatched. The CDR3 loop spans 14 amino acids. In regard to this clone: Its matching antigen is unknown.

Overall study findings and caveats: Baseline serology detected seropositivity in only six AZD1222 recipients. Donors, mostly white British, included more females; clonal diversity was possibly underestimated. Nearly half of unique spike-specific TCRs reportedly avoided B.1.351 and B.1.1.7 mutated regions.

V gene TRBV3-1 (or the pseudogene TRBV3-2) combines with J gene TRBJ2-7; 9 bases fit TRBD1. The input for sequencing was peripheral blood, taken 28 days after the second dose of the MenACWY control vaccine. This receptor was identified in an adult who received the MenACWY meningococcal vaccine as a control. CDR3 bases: TGTGCCAGCAGCCTGACAGGGGGATTCTCCGAGCAGTACTTC. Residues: CASSLTGGFSEQYF.